Listed below are T cell receptor beta chains from one sample, sequenced in a study of T cell repertoires in cytomegalovirus infection. TCRdb redid the calling of the reads with MiXCR, one entry per CDR3 protein. This repertoire shows 90,000 to 120,000 distinct CDR3 sequences, about 25% found once; its top ten account for approximately 40%. Sequencing was performed on CD8+ T cells from PBMCs. These receptors all stem from a human donor in good health (CMV status not recorded). Some clones in this sample may be carry-over from other donors' samples. Each CDR3 is given with its conserved first and last residue. The D gene is left open where the match is weak. Clone size, where shown, is once, few, many, or a class for clones that have expanded.

size	V	J	D	CDR3	DNA
many	TRBV7-2	TRBJ2-7	TRBD1	CASSLSDRADEQYF	TGTGCCAGCAGCTTGTCGGACAGGGCCGACGAGCAGTACTTC
NA	TRBV6-2/TRBV6-3	TRBJ2-1	TRBD1	CASSYVVDRAYNEQFF	TGTGCCAGCAGTTACGTGGTGGACAGGGCCTACAATGAGCAGTTCTTC
medium-sized	TRBV13	TRBJ1-1	NA	CASSLRGSGRKTEAFF	TGTGCCAGCAGCTTACGCGGGAGTGGTCGAAAAACTGAAGCTTTCTTT
once	TRBV6-6	TRBJ2-7	TRBD2	CASSGLAGAYEQYF	TGTGCCAGCAGTGGCCTAGCGGGGGCCTACGAGCAGTACTTC
many	TRBV7-8	TRBJ1-2	TRBD1	CASSSPGQGGGFYGYTF	TGTGCCAGCAGCTCACCGGGACAGGGGGGCGGCTTCTATGGCTACACCTTC
NA	TRBV6-5	TRBJ1-1	NA	CASSYSQGGEAFF	TGTGCCAGCAGTTACTCCCAGGGCGGAGAAGCTTTCTTT
few	TRBV28	TRBJ1-2	TRBD1	CASSFRDRGPYYGYTF	TGTGCCAGCAGTTTCCGGGACAGGGGGCCTTACTATGGCTACACCTTC
NA	TRBV20-1	TRBJ2-1	TRBD1	CSATRDRGGNEQFF	TGCAGTGCTACCCGGGACAGGGGAGGGAATGAGCAGTTCTTC
few	TRBV14	TRBJ1-2	NA	CASSQSRAAKYGYTF	TGTGCCAGCAGCCAAAGCCGGGCCGCCAAGTATGGCTACACCTTC
NA	TRBV12-3/TRBV12-4	TRBJ2-1	TRBD2	CASSREGAGEGDEQFF	TGTGCCAGCAGTCGCGAAGGGGCGGGAGAAGGCGATGAGCAGTTCTTC
NA	TRBV6-1	TRBJ1-2	NA	CASRLTEDGSGYTF	TGTGCCAGCAGGTTGACAGAGGACGGCTCTGGCTACACCTTC
NA	TRBV12-5	TRBJ2-1	NA	CASGSSSDTDNEQFF	TGTGCTAGTGGTTCGAGTAGTGACACAGACAATGAGCAGTTCTTC
NA	TRBV3-1	TRBJ2-1	NA	CASSQDSGWVDEQFF	TGTGCCAGCAGCCAAGATTCCGGGTGGGTCGATGAGCAGTTCTTC
NA	TRBV12-3/TRBV12-4	TRBJ1-4	NA	CAIRGDEKLFF	TGTGCCATCCGGGGGGATGAAAAACTGTTTTTT
NA	TRBV10-3	TRBJ2-7	NA	CAISDRSGSDEQYF	TGTGCCATCAGTGACAGGTCCGGGTCAGACGAGCAGTACTTC
few	TRBV28	TRBJ1-5	TRBD1	CASSTPGQGYGQPQHF	TGTGCCAGCAGTACTCCGGGACAGGGGTACGGTCAGCCCCAGCATTTT
many	TRBV7-2	TRBJ2-2	NA	CASSSSTGELFF	TGTGCCAGCAGCTCCTCTACCGGGGAGCTGTTTTTT
few	TRBV28	TRBJ2-5	NA	CASNEGMGQETQYF	TGTGCCAGCAATGAGGGGATGGGGCAAGAGACCCAGTACTTC
few	TRBV28	TRBJ1-4	NA	CASNRLLRDTPTNEKLFF	TGTGCCAGCAATCGCCTACTGAGGGACACTCCAACTAATGAAAAACTGTTTTTT
few	TRBV20-1	TRBJ2-7	TRBD1	CSAEAIGTGKYEQYF	TGCAGTGCTGAGGCCATCGGGACAGGGAAGTACGAGCAGTACTTC
few	TRBV20-1	TRBJ2-3	TRBD2	CSASPGGGTDTQYF	TGCAGTGCTAGCCCGGGGGGGGGCACAGATACGCAGTATTTT
NA	TRBV10-3	TRBJ2-4	NA	CAIRESLGDIQYF	TGTGCCATCAGAGAGTCATTGGGTGACATTCAGTACTTC
NA	TRBV20-1	TRBJ2-1	NA	CSARGWGGADEQFF	TGCAGTGCTAGAGGGTGGGGAGGCGCGGATGAGCAGTTCTTC
NA	TRBV19	TRBJ1-5	NA	CASSTPWSGYNQPQHF	TGTGCCAGTAGTACCCCCTGGTCCGGTTACAATCAGCCCCAGCATTTT
NA	TRBV23-1	TRBJ2-1	NA	CASSVKVDGSYNEQFF	TGCGCCAGCAGCGTAAAAGTGGACGGCTCCTACAATGAGCAGTTCTTC
few	TRBV19	TRBJ2-7	TRBD1	CASSAAGTGFYEQYF	TGTGCCAGTAGTGCCGCCGGGACAGGGTTCTACGAGCAGTACTTC
NA	TRBV6-2/TRBV6-3	TRBJ2-3	TRBD1	CASSPGTASTDTQYF	TGTGCCAGCAGCCCGGGGACAGCTAGCACAGATACGCAGTATTTT
many	TRBV5-6	TRBJ1-2	TRBD1	CASSRGTAAIYGYTF	TGTGCCAGCAGCCGCGGGACAGCAGCGATCTATGGCTACACCTTC
few	TRBV5-6	TRBJ2-3	TRBD2	CASSQSTSGGAISTDTQYF	TGTGCCAGCAGCCAGTCTACTAGCGGGGGAGCTATTAGCACAGATACGCAGTATTTT
few	TRBV4-1	TRBJ2-6	NA	CASSQEFRGSGANVLTF	TGCGCCAGCAGCCAAGAGTTCCGGGGATCTGGGGCCAACGTCCTGACTTTC
few	TRBV7-6	TRBJ1-2	NA	CASSLADPGDGYTF	TGTGCCAGCAGCTTAGCGGATCCTGGGGATGGCTACACCTTC
few	TRBV28	TRBJ2-1	NA	CASSLGQIYNEQFF	TGTGCCAGCAGTTTAGGGCAGATATACAATGAGCAGTTCTTC
NA	TRBV28	TRBJ1-5	NA	CASSFLWDQPQHF	TGTGCCAGCAGTTTCCTCTGGGATCAGCCCCAGCATTTT
many	TRBV19	TRBJ2-1	TRBD1	CASSIGTGVTYNEQFF	TGTGCCAGTAGTATCGGGACAGGGGTAACCTACAATGAGCAGTTCTTC
few	TRBV7-9	TRBJ2-1	TRBD2	CASSLESGGAYNEQFF	TGTGCCAGCAGCTTAGAGAGCGGGGGGGCCTACAATGAGCAGTTCTTC
NA	TRBV28	TRBJ1-4	NA	CASRPWGLSNEKLFF	TGTGCCAGCCGACCCTGGGGGCTTTCTAATGAAAAACTGTTTTTT
few	TRBV20-1	TRBJ2-7	TRBD1	CSARGTGGYEQYF	TGCAGTGCTAGAGGGACAGGGGGCTACGAGCAGTACTTC
few	TRBV28	TRBJ2-2	NA	CASSLRSRGAGELFF	TGTGCCAGCAGTTTGCGGTCACGAGGGGCCGGGGAGCTGTTTTTT
many	TRBV28	TRBJ2-7	TRBD1	CASSPTGQGESYEQYF	TGTGCCAGCAGTCCGACTGGGCAGGGGGAAAGCTACGAGCAGTACTTC
many	TRBV7-9	TRBJ1-1	TRBD1	CASILKGASTEAFF	TGTGCCAGCATCCTGAAGGGGGCGAGCACTGAAGCTTTCTTT
few	TRBV12-3/TRBV12-4	TRBJ2-1	NA	CASSSDTYNEQFF	TGTGCCAGCAGTTCGGACACTTACAATGAGCAGTTCTTC
NA	TRBV4-3	TRBJ1-2	NA	CASSQDEGISNYGYTF	TGCGCCAGCAGCCAAGATGAGGGCATTTCTAACTATGGCTACACCTTC
NA	TRBV4-1	TRBJ2-1	TRBD2	CASSQARWTSGYNEQFF	TGCGCCAGCAGCCAAGCTCGTTGGACTAGCGGCTACAATGAGCAGTTCTTC
few	TRBV9	TRBJ2-1	NA	CASSVGGMSYNEQFF	TGTGCCAGCAGCGTTGGCGGGATGTCCTACAATGAGCAGTTCTTC
many	TRBV7-2	TRBJ2-1	TRBD2	CASRLRGEAYNEQFF	TGTGCCAGCAGACTGCGGGGGGAAGCCTACAATGAGCAGTTCTTC
NA	TRBV27	TRBJ2-5	NA	CASSPGSLGVVGTQYF	TGTGCCAGCAGTCCGGGGTCGTTGGGGGTGGTGGGGACCCAGTACTTC
few	TRBV5-1	TRBJ2-7	NA	CASSFAGKSEQYF	TGCGCCAGCAGCTTTGCGGGCAAGTCCGAGCAGTACTTC
many	TRBV12-3/TRBV12-4	TRBJ2-4	TRBD2	CASSPGTSGGENIQYF	TGTGCCAGCAGCCCCGGGACTAGCGGGGGGGAAAACATTCAGTACTTC
NA	TRBV6-2/TRBV6-3	TRBJ2-7	TRBD2	CASNPEKGLAALREQYF	TGTGCCAGCAACCCCGAAAAGGGACTAGCTGCCCTCCGCGAGCAGTACTTC
many	TRBV28	TRBJ2-7	NA	CASSRHRDAYSRHLIYEQYF	TGTGCCAGCAGCCGACACCGGGACGCTTATTCCCGACACCTCATCTACGAGCAGTACTTC
NA	TRBV20-1	TRBJ2-7	TRBD1	CSVYPRDRNYEQYF	TGCAGTGTCTACCCCCGGGACAGAAACTACGAGCAGTACTTC
NA	TRBV9	TRBJ2-5	NA	CASSVVPGGETQYF	TGTGCCAGCAGCGTAGTTCCGGGTGGGGAGACCCAGTACTTC